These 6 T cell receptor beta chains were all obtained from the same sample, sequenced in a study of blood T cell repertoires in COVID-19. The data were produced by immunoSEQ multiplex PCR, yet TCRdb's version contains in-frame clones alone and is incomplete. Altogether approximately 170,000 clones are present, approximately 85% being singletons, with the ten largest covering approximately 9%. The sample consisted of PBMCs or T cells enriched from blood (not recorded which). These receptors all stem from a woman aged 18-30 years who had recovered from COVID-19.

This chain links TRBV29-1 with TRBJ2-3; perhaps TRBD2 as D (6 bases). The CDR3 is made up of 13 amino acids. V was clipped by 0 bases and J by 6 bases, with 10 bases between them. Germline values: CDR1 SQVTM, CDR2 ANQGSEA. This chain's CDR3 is CSVEEPRGDTQYF. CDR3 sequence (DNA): TGCAGCGTTGAAGAACCGCGGGGCGATACGCAGTATTTT.

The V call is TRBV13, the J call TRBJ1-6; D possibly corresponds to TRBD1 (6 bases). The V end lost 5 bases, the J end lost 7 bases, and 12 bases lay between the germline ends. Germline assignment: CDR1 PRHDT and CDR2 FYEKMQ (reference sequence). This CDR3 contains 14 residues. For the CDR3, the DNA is TGTGCCAGCAGCCAGGGGAGGGTCAATTCACCCCTCCACTTT. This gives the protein CASSQGRVNSPLHF.

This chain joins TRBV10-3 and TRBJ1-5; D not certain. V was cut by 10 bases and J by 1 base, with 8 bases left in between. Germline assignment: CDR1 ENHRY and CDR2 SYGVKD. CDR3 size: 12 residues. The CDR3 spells CATIMSNQPQHF. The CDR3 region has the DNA TGTGCCACCATCATGAGCAATCAGCCCCAGCATTTT.

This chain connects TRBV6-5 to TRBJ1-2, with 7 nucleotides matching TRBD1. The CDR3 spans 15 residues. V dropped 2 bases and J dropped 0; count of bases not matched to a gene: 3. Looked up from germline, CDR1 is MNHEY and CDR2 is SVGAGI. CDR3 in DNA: TGTGCCAGCAGTTACCGGACAGGAGCTAACTATGGCTACACCTTC. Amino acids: CASSYRTGANYGYTF.

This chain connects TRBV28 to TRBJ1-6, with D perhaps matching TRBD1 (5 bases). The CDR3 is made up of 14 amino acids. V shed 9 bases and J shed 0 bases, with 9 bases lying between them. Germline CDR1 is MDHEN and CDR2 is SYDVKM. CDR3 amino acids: CASLQDSYNSPLHF. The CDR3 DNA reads TGTGCCAGTCTACAGGACTCCTATAATTCACCCCTCCACTTT.

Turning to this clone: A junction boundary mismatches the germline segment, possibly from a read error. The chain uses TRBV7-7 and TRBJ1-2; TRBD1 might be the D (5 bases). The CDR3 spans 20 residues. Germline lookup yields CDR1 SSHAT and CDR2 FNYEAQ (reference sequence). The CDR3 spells CASSPSRGYLVGREKGGYTF. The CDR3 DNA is TGTGCTAGCAGCCCGTCCCGGGGGTACCTCGTTGGGAGGGAGAAGGGCGGCTACACCTTC. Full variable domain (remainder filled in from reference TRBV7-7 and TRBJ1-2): GAGVSQSPRYKVTKRGQDVTLRCDPISSHATLYWYQQALGQGPEFLTYFNYEAQPDKSGLPSDRFSAERPEGSISTLTIQRTEQRDSAMYRCASSPSRGYLVGREKGGYTFGSGTRLTVV.